The 17 T cell receptor beta chains below come from one sample, sequenced in a study of response to subunit inactivated influenza vaccine. TCRdb redid the calling of the RT-PCR reads with MiXCR, one entry per CDR3 protein. The table has 700,000 to 800,000 distinct CDR3 sequences, approximately 18% seen once. The specimen was PBMCs from blood, collected more than 4 days after vaccination. The receptor source for this set is a man aged 45 to 65 who received an inactivated influenza vaccine.

There are a few counts of this clonotype. The chain employs TRBV5-1 and TRBJ2-2, with 7 bases identical to TRBD2. The germline gives CDR1 SGHRS, CDR2 YFSETQ. CDR3 length: 16 residues. With 0 bases clipped from V and 3 bases from J, the junction kept 5 bases outside the gene matches. In DNA form, the CDR3 reads TGCGCCAGCAGCTTGGTAGCGGGTGCGGACACCGGGGAGCTGTTTTTT. Protein sequence: CASSLVAGADTGELFF. Full variable domain (missing parts from reference TRBV5-1 and TRBJ2-2): KAGVTQTPRYLIKTRGQQVTLSCSPISGHRSVSWYQQTPGQGLQFLFEYFSETQRNKGNFPGRFSGRQFSNSRSEMNVSTLELGDSALYLCASSLVAGADTGELFFGEGSRLTVL.

In its sample, this clonotype was seen many times. The chain has TRBV28 and TRBJ1-5, with TRBD1 identical over 8 bases. The CDR3 length is 14 residues. The V segment lost 5 bases and the J segment 0 bases; nucleotides outside the gene matches: 0. The germline gives CDR1 MDHEN, CDR2 SYDVKM. This CDR3 reads CASSTGGSNQPQHF. CDR3 nucleotide sequence: TGTGCCAGCAGTACAGGGGGTAGCAATCAGCCCCAGCATTTT. Combining the CDR3 with reference TRBV28 and TRBJ1-5 gives the whole variable domain DVKVTQSSRYLVKRTGEKVFLECVQDMDHENMFWYRQDPGLGLRLIYFSYDVKMKEKGDIPEGYSVSREKKERFSLILESASTNQTSMYLCASSTGGSNQPQHFGDGTRLSIL.

The CDR3 sequence: CAIRAGAPNEQFF. The CDR3, as DNA: TGTGCCATCCGAGCGGGAGCTCCCAATGAGCAGTTCTTC. This sequence joins TRBV10-3 and TRBJ2-1; 8 nucleotides agree with TRBD2. There are 13 residues in the CDR3. Per the germline V gene, CDR1 is ENHRY and CDR2 is SYGVKD. V dropped 8 bases and J dropped 6; count of bases not matched to a gene: 6.

The rearrangement links TRBV5-1 to TRBJ2-5; TRBD2 might be the D (5 bases). The V end lost 7 bases, the J end lost 4 bases, and 14 bases lay between the germline ends. The CDR3 is 13 amino acids. The germline gives CDR1 SGHRS, CDR2 YFSETQ. In nucleotides, the CDR3 is TGCGCCAGCTCCGGGATTTCGATAGAGACCCAGTACTTC. It is translated as CASSGISIETQYF.

This clonotype has just a few counts. The chain recombines TRBV20-1 with TRBJ1-2; D unclear. This CDR3 is 11 amino acids long. The germline V and J ends were trimmed by 6 bases and 4 bases, with 9 bases remaining between them. Germline CDR1 reads DFQATT; CDR2 reads SNEGSKA (reference sequence). Written as DNA, the CDR3 is TGCAGTGCAGTACAAGGCTATGGCTACACCTTC. The encoded protein is CSAVQGYGYTF.

This clonotype was detected many times. The chain combines TRBV29-1 with TRBJ2-6; the D gene is possibly TRBD1 (5 bases). The V end was cut by 6 bases, the J end by 0 bases, with 18 bases between. CDR1 is SQVTM and CDR2 is ANQGSEA in the germline V gene. The CDR3 consists of 17 residues. The CDR3 loop is CSVLGAALSSGANVLTF. DNA of the CDR3: TGCAGCGTCCTAGGGGCAGCACTAAGCTCTGGGGCCAACGTCCTGACTTTC.

This clonotype occurred many times. This chain uses TRBV20-1 with TRBJ2-1; D is possibly TRBD2 (5 bases). The V gene's germline CDR1 is DFQATT and CDR2 SNEGSKA (reference sequence). The CDR3 is 14 amino acids. Trimming removed 0 bases from V and 1 base from J, with 7 bases in between. As DNA, the CDR3 is TGCAGTGCTAGAGAAGGGAGTTCCTACAATGAGCAGTTCTTC. Residues: CSAREGSSYNEQFF.

The chain recombines TRBV10-3 with TRBJ2-7; 13 bases are shared with TRBD2. V was clipped by 6 bases and J by 3 bases; unmatched bases: 8. This CDR3 is 16 amino acids long. The germline V gene has CDR1 ENHRY and CDR2 SYGVKD. In DNA form, the CDR3 reads TGTGCCATCAGGGGGACTAGCGGGGAGAAACTCTACGAGCAGTACTTC. Translating gives CAIRGTSGEKLYEQYF.

This rearrangement joins TRBV3-1 to TRBJ2-7; 7 bases fit TRBD1. The germline V gene has CDR1 LGHDT and CDR2 YNNKEL (reference sequence). V was pared by 3 bases and J by 2 bases, with 7 bases of the junction left unmatched. This CDR3 spans 15 amino acids. The DNA for the CDR3 is TGTGCCAGCAGCCAGATACGACAGGGCCCCTACGAGCAGTACTTC. Protein product: CASSQIRQGPYEQYF.

The chain has TRBV20-1 and TRBJ2-3; D possibly corresponds to TRBD2 (5 bases). This CDR3 is built from 15 residues. Germline CDR1 reads DFQATT; CDR2 reads SNEGSKA (reference sequence). With 1 base removed from V and 0 bases from J, the gap between germline ends came to 11 bases. The DNA for the CDR3 is TGCAGTGCTAGAGTAGGGTCGGGAAGCACAGATACGCAGTATTTT. It codes for CSARVGSGSTDTQYF.

V gene TRBV3-1 combines with J gene TRBJ2-1, with D perhaps matching TRBD2 (5 bases). This CDR3 has 13 amino acids. With 8 bases removed from V and 4 bases from J, the gap between germline ends came to 12 bases. CDR1 and CDR2 (germline): LGHDT, YNNKEL (reference sequence). Written as DNA, the CDR3 is TGTGCCAGCCGTGCGGGCCGGTACAATGAGCAGTTCTTC. It specifies CASRAGRYNEQFF.

The chain recombines TRBV10-3 with TRBJ2-5, with 8 bases identical to TRBD1. Germline CDR1 ENHRY, CDR2 SYGVKD. V was pared by 4 bases and J by 4 bases, with 11 bases of the junction left unmatched. The CDR3 covers 16 residues. The CDR3 loop reads CAISASSGGYAETQYF. CDR3 DNA: TGTGCCATCAGTGCAAGTTCAGGGGGCTACGCAGAGACCCAGTACTTC.

In this sample, this clonotype turned up a few times. The chain combines TRBV4-3 with TRBJ2-7; 10 bases fit TRBD2. Trimming at V came to 2 bases and at J to 5 bases, leaving 12 bases not matched to a gene. The germline V gene has CDR1 LGHNA and CDR2 YSLEER. This CDR3 has 17 amino acids. The CDR3 bases are TGCGCCAGCAGCCAAAACTTAAAAGCGGGAGGGAGAAACGAGCAGTACTTC. It is translated as CASSQNLKAGGRNEQYF.

Ten or more counts support this clonotype. V gene TRBV15 combines with J gene TRBJ1-2; the D is unclear. V was shortened by 3 bases and J by 8 bases, with 13 bases between the two germline ends. Germline CDR1 LNHNV, CDR2 YYDKDF (reference sequence). CDR3 length: 13 amino acids. The CDR3 DNA reads TGTGCCACCAGCAGGGACCTTTCGCGGGGCTACACCTTC. It codes for CATSRDLSRGYTF.

The chain uses TRBV11-2 and TRBJ2-5; D uncertain. Per germline, CDR1 SGHAT and CDR2 FQNNGV. CDR3 length equals 14 residues. Trimming left V 8 bases short and J 7 bases short, with 20 bases between. The CDR3 loop is CASRRVDVLGTQYF. For the CDR3, the DNA is TGTGCCAGCCGCCGCGTGGATGTGTTGGGGACCCAGTACTTC.

V is TRBV12-3 or TRBV12-4 and J is TRBJ2-3; 7 bases are a match to TRBD2. The CDR3 contains 15 residues. The junction had 2 bases not matched to a gene; V was cut back by 2 bases and J by 0 bases. CDR3 bases: TGTGCCAGCAGTTTATATAGCGGGAGCACAGATACGCAGTATTTT. Translation: CASSLYSGSTDTQYF.

This chain uses TRBV5-1 with TRBJ2-1; TRBD1 matches at 9 bases. The trim removed 5 bases at V and 6 bases at J, leaving 12 bases unmatched. The CDR3 loop spans 16 amino acids. From germline, CDR1 is SGHRS and CDR2 YFSETQ. The CDR3 spells CASSFTGGVRSNEQFF. The CDR3 DNA sequence: TGCGCCAGCAGTTTTACAGGGGGCGTTCGAAGCAATGAGCAGTTCTTC.